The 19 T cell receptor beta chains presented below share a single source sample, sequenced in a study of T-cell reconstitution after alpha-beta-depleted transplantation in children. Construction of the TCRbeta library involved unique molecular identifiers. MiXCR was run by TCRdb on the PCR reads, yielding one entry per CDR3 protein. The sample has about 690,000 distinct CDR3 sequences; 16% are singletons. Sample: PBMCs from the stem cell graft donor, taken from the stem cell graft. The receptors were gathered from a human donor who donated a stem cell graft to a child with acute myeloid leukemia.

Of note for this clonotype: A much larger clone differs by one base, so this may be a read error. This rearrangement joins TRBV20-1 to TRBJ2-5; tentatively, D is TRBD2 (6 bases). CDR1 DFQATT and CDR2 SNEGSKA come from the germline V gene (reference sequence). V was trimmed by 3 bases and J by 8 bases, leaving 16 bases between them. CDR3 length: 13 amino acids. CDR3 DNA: TGCAGTGCTAGGCTAGCGTGGGGAGATACCCAGTACTTC. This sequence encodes CSARLAWGDTQYF.

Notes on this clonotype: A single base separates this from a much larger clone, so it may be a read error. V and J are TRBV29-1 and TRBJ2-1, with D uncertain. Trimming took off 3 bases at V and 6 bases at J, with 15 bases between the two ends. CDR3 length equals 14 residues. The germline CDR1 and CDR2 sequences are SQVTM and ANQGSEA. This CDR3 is CSVDRRAEANEQFF. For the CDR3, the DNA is TGCAGCGTTGATCGGCGTGCAGAAGCCAATGAGCAGTTCTTC.

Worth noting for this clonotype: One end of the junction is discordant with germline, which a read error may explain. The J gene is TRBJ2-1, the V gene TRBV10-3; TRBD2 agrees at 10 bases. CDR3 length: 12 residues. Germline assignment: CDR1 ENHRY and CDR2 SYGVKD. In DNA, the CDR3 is TGTGCAGCGGGGGGGTCCTTCAATGAGCAGTTCTTC. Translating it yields CAAGGSFNEQFF.

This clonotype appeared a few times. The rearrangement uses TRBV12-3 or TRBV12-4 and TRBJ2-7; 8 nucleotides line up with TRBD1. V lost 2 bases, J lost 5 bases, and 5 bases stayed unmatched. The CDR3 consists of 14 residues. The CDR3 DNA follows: TGTGCCAGCAGTTTACGGGCAGGGGGCGACGAGCAGTACTTC. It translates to CASSLRAGGDEQYF.

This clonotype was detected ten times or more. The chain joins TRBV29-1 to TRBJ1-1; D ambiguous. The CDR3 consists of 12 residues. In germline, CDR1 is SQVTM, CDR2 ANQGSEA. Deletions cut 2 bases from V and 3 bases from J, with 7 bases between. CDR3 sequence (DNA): TGCAGCGTTGAACAAGATTACACTGAAGCTTTCTTT. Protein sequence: CSVEQDYTEAFF.

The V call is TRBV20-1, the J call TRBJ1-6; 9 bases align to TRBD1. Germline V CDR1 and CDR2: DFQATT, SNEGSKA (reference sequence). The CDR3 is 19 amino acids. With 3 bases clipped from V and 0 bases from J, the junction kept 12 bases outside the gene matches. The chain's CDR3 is CSARTLPGQGYSYNSPLHF. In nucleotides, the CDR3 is TGCAGTGCTAGGACGCTCCCGGGACAGGGATACTCCTATAATTCACCCCTCCACTTT.

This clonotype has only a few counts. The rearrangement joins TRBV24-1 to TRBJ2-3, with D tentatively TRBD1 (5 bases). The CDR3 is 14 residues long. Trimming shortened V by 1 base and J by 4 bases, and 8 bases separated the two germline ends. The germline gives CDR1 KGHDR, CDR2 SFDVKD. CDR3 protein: CATSDFDSSDTQYF. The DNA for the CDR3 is TGTGCCACCAGTGATTTTGACAGTTCAGATACGCAGTATTTT.

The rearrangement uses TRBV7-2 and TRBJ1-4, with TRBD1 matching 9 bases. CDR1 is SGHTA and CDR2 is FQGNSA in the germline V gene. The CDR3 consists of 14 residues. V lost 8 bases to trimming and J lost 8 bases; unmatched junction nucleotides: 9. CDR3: CASGGQGIVEKLFF. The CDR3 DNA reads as TGTGCCAGCGGCGGACAGGGGATTGTCGAAAAACTGTTTTTT.

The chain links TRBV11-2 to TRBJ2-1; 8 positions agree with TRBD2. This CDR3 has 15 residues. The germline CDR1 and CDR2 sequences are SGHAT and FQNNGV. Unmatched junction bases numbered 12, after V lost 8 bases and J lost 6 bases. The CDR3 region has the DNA TGTGCCAGCTCCGCCCGGGCGGGGGGAGTCAATGAGCAGTTCTTC. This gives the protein CASSARAGGVNEQFF.

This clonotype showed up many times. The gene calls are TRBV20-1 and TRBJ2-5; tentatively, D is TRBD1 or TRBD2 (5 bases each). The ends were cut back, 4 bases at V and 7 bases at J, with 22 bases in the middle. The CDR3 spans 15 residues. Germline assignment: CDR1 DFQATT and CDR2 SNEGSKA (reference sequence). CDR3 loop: CSATPRPGTAGTQYF. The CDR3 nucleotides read TGCAGTGCTACACCCCGACCCGGGACGGCGGGGACCCAGTACTTC.

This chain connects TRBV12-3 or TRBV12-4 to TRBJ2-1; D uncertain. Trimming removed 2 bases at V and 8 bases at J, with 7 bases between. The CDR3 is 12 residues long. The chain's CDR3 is CASSLRQHEQFF. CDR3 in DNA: TGTGCCAGCAGTTTAAGGCAGCATGAGCAGTTCTTC.

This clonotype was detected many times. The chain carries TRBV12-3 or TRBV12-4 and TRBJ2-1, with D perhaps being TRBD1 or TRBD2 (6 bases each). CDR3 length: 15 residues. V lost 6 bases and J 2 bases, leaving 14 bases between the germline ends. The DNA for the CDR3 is TGTGCCAGCAGAATTACGGGGGCCCCCTACAATGAGCAGTTCTTC. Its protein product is CASRITGAPYNEQFF.

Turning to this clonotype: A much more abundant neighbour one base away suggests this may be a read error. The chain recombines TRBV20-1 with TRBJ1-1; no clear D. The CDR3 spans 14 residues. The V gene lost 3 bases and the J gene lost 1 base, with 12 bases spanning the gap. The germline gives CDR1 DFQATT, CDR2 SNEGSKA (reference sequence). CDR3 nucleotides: TGCAGTGCTAGGACTATGACCGCGAACACTGAAGCTTTCTTT. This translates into CSARTMTANTEAFF.

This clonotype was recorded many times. Written as DNA, the CDR3 is TGTGCCAGCAGCTACCGCGGGGCGAACCCCTACAATGAGCAGTTCTTC. Amino acids: CASSYRGANPYNEQFF. The chain employs TRBV13 and TRBJ2-1; possibly TRBD2 for D (6 bases). The CDR3 is 16 residues long. Looked up from germline, CDR1 is PRHDT and CDR2 is FYEKMQ (reference sequence). The germline V and J ends were trimmed by 4 bases and 2 bases, with 15 bases remaining between them.

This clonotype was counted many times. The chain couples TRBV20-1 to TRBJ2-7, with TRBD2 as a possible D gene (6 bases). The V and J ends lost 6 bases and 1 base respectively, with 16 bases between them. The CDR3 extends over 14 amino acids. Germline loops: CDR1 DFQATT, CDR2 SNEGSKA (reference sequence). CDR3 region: CSALQWGTSYEQYF. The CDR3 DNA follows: TGCAGTGCCCTCCAATGGGGGACTTCCTACGAGCAGTACTTC.

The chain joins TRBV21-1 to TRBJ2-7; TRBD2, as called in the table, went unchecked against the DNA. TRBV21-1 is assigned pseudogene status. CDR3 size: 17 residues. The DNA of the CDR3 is TGTGCCAGCAGCTTAAATAGTCTGGCCCTCAGCTCCTACGAGCAGTACTTC. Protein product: CASSLNSLALSSYEQYF.

This chain's CDR3 is CASSFRTAEKLFF. DNA of the CDR3: TGTGCCAGCAGCTTTCGGACAGCCGAAAAACTGTTTTTT. The chain has TRBV11-2 and TRBJ1-4; weak D call: TRBD1 (6 bases). CDR3 length: 13 residues. V dropped 3 bases and J dropped 8 bases, with 10 bases sitting between them. Germline CDR1 and CDR2: SGHAT and FQNNGV.

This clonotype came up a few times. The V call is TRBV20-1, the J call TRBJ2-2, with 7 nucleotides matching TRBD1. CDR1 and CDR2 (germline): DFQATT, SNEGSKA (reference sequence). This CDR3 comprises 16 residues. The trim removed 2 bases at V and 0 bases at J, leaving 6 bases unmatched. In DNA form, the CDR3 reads TGCAGTGCTAGACCCACTGACAGGGCGAACACCGGGGAGCTGTTTTTT. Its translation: CSARPTDRANTGELFF.

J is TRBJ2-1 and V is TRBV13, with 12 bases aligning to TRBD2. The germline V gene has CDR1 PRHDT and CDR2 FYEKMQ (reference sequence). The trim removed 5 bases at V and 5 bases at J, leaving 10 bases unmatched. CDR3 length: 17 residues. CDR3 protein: CASSPVPGLAGDNEQFF. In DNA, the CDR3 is TGTGCCAGCAGCCCCGTACCGGGACTAGCGGGCGACAATGAGCAGTTCTTC. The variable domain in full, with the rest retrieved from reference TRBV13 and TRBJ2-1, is AAGVIQSPRHLIKEKRETATLKCYPIPRHDTVYWYQQGPGQDPQFLISFYEKMQSDKGSIPDRFSAQQFSDYHSELNMSSLELGDSALYFCASSPVPGLAGDNEQFFGPGTRLTVL.